This paragraph covers one T cell receptor (beta chain) sequence. The CDR3 is 14 residues long. The J segment lost 3 bases and the V segment lost 3 bases, leaving 3 bases of the junction unmatched. The V gene's germline CDR1 is SGHDT and CDR2 YYEEEE. This sample stems from a study of beta chain features in type 1 diabetes. Expressed TCRB transcripts were sequenced because the isolated RNA had all been reverse transcribed beforehand. Using immunoSEQ multiplex PCR, the repertoire was profiled, and TCRdb retains in-frame clones only, with some absent. The sample lists roughly 330,000 clones; 11% were seen once.

The sequence came from a woman aged 30 to 39 in good health. Sequenced input: naive CD4+ T cells from blood. This chain uses TRBV5-6 with TRBJ1-5; 7 nucleotides agree with TRBD1. The CDR3 DNA reads TGTGCCAGCAGCTGGGGACAGAACAATCAGCCCCAGCATTTT. Encoded protein: CASSWGQNNQPQHF.